This TCR beta chain was documented in a study of blood T cell repertoires in COVID-19. Study at large: The study drew acute and convalescent COVID-19 samples from the United States, Italy and Spain.

Germline V gives CDR1 MNHEY, CDR2 SMNVEV (reference sequence). The CDR3 length is 13 residues. V lost 6 bases, J lost 5 bases, and 13 bases lay in between. Data came from immunoSEQ multiplex PCR; TCRdb stores just in-frame clones and leaves some out. The data hold under 100,000 clones, with over 80% observed a single time. The TCR comes from a woman aged 70-85 years with active or convalescent COVID-19. The chain joins TRBV27 to TRBJ1-2; unclear D gene. The material sequenced was peripheral blood. The CDR3 DNA follows: TGTGCCAGCAGGAGCCTATCGGGGTATGGCTACACCTTC. This sequence encodes CASRSLSGYGYTF.